This TCR beta chain was captured by sequencing in a study of response to subunit inactivated influenza vaccine. Study-wide findings and caveats: The authors suggested that few new T cells are recruited per seasonal influenza vaccination.

TCRdb recomputed calls from the RT-PCR reads with MiXCR, one row per CDR3 protein. The sample has around 520,000 distinct CDR3 sequences; about 25% are singletons. Germline V lookup: CDR1 SNHLY, CDR2 FYNNEI. CDR3 length: 12 amino acids. Trimming stripped 5 bases from V and 10 bases from J, with 12 bases between. With respect to this clonotype: Its antigen is currently unknown.

The receptor comes from a middle-aged man who received an inactivated influenza vaccine. This specimen consisted of CD4+ T cells sorted from PBMCs, obtained approximately 5 days after vaccination. This sequence joins TRBV2 and TRBJ2-1; D remains ambiguous. This chain's CDR3 is CASSYERLEQFF. The CDR3 bases are TGTGCCAGCAGTTATGAGCGTCTGGAGCAGTTCTTC.